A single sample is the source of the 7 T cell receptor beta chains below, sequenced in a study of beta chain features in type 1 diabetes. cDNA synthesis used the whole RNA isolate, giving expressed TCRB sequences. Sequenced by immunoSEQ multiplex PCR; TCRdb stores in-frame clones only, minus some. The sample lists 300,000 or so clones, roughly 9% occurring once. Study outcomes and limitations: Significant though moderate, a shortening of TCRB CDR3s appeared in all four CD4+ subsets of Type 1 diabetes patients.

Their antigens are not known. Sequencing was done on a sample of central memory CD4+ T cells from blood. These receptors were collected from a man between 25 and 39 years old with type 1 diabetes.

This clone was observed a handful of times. CDR3: CASSQATGETGELFF. The CDR3 bases are TGCGCCAGCAGCCAAGCTACGGGAGAGACCGGGGAGCTGTTTTTT. The rearrangement joins TRBV4-1 to TRBJ2-2, with D possibly TRBD2 on 6 matching bases. Trimming cost V 1 base and J 5 bases, with 11 bases left between them. Germline CDR1 MGHRA, CDR2 YSYEKL. The length of the CDR3 is 15 residues.

The CDR3 protein is CASSEPGQKETQYF. The CDR3 bases are TGCGCCAGCAGTGAGCCCGGACAGAAAGAGACCCAGTACTTC. V is TRBV10-2 and J is TRBJ2-5; a possible D gene is TRBD1 (6 bases). The CDR3 is 14 residues long. V was shortened by 2 bases and J by 3 bases, with 10 bases between the two germline ends. Per germline, CDR1 WSHSY and CDR2 SAAADI.

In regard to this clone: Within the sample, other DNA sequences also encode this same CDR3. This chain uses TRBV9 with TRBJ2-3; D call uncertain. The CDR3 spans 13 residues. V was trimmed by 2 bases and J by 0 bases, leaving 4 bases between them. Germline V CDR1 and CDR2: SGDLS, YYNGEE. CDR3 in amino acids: CASSVSSTDTQYF. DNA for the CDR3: TGTGCCAGCAGCGTTTCTAGCACAGATACGCAGTATTTT.

CDR3 sequence: CASSVGPPSGNTIYF. Written as DNA, the CDR3 is TGTGCCAGCAGCGTAGGCCCCCCCTCTGGAAACACCATATATTTT. This chain uses TRBV9 with TRBJ1-3; no clear D. The V end was cut by 0 bases, the J end by 0 bases, with 7 bases between. This CDR3 has 15 amino acids. Germline CDR1 SGDLS, CDR2 YYNGEE.

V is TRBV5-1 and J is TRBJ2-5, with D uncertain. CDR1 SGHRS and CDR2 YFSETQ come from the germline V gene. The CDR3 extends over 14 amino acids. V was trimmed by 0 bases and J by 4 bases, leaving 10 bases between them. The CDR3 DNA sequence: TGCGCCAGCAGCTTGGCCGAAGGGCGAGAGACCCAGTACTTC. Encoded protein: CASSLAEGRETQYF.

The CDR3 coding sequence is TGTGCCAGCAAAAAGGGCCATTCGAACACTGAAGCTTTCTTT. Protein: CASKKGHSNTEAFF. The gene calls are TRBV11-2 and TRBJ1-1; D is uncertain. V lost 7 bases, J lost 1 base, and 13 bases lay in between. This CDR3 is 14 amino acids long. Germline V CDR1 and CDR2: SGHAT, FQNNGV.

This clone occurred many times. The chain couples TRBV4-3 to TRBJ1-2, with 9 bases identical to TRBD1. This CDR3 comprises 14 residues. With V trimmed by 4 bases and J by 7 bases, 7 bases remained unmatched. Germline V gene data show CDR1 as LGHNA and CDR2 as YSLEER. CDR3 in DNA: TGCGCCAGCAGCCCGGGACAGGGCTCCCGTGGCTACACCTTC. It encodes CASSPGQGSRGYTF.